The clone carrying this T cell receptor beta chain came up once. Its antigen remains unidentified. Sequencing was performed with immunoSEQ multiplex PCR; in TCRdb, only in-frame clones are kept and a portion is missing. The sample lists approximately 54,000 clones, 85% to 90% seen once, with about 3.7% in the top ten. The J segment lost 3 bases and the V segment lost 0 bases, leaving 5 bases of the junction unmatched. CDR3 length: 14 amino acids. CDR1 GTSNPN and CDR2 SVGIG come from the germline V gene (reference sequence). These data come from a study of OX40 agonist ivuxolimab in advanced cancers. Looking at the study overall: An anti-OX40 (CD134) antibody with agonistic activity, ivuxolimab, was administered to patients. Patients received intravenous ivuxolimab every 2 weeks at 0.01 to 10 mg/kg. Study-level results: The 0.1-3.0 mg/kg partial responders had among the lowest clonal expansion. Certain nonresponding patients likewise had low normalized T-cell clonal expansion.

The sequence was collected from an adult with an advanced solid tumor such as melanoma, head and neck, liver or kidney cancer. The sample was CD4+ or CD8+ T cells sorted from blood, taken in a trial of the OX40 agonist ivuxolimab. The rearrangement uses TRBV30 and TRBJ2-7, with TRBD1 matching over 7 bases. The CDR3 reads CAWSVHRDSYEQYF. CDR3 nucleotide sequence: TGTGCCTGGAGTGTACATAGGGACAGCTACGAGCAGTACTTC.